Listed below are T cell receptor beta chains from one sample, sequenced in a study of T-cell memory formation after mild COVID-19. TCRdb called the 5' RACE reads again in MiXCR, with one record for every CDR3 protein. The sample consists of about 360,000 distinct CDR3 sequences, roughly an eighth of them appearing once. Sequencing was done on a sample of PBMCs or a T cell subset sorted from them (not recorded which). Receptors were obtained from a man in his late teens or twenties who had mild COVID-19 (a few samples of this study predate the infection). Cell type and time point are not known. Each CDR3 is given with its conserved first and last residue. Fields, in order: clone size, D gene, V gene, J gene, CDR3 protein, CDR3 DNA. A D gene is named only where the DNA matches it firmly. Where a row states a size, it is once, few, many or the class of an expanded clone; other rows omit it.

clone_size: -; d_call: -; v_call: TRBV5-6; j_call: TRBJ2-5; cdr3_aa: CASSFAGSRETQYF; cdr3_nt: TGTGCCAGCAGCTTCGCGGGGTCGCGCGAGACCCAGTACTTC
clone_size: -; d_call: TRBD1; v_call: TRBV13; j_call: TRBJ1-2; cdr3_aa: CASSPGDRPRGYGYTF; cdr3_nt: TGTGCCAGCAGCCCCGGGGACAGGCCTCGGGGCTATGGCTACACCTTC
clone_size: -; d_call: -; v_call: TRBV20-1; j_call: TRBJ2-7; cdr3_aa: CSASAGLGSYEQYF; cdr3_nt: TGCAGTGCTAGTGCGGGGTTGGGCTCCTACGAGCAGTACTTC
clone_size: many; d_call: -; v_call: TRBV4-1; j_call: TRBJ2-3; cdr3_aa: CASSQEPALPDTQYF; cdr3_nt: TGCGCCAGCAGCCAAGAACCGGCCCTGCCTGATACGCAGTATTTT
clone_size: -; d_call: TRBD1; v_call: TRBV15; j_call: TRBJ2-3; cdr3_aa: CATSRATGGITDTQYF; cdr3_nt: TGTGCCACCAGCAGGGCGACAGGGGGCATTACAGATACGCAGTATTTT
clone_size: -; d_call: TRBD2; v_call: TRBV20-1; j_call: TRBJ2-3; cdr3_aa: CSATSTSGGSDTQYF; cdr3_nt: TGCAGTGCTACCTCGACTAGCGGGGGGTCGGATACGCAGTATTTT
clone_size: -; d_call: -; v_call: TRBV7-2; j_call: TRBJ2-5; cdr3_aa: CASSLGFQETQYF; cdr3_nt: TGTGCCAGCAGCTTAGGTTTCCAAGAGACCCAGTACTTC
clone_size: -; d_call: -; v_call: TRBV6-4; j_call: TRBJ1-2; cdr3_aa: CASTPGPATF; cdr3_nt: TGTGCCAGCACCCCGGGCCCTGCCACCTTC
clone_size: many; d_call: TRBD1; v_call: TRBV30; j_call: TRBJ2-5; cdr3_aa: CAWSVQGAETQYF; cdr3_nt: TGTGCCTGGAGTGTACAGGGGGCTGAGACCCAGTACTTC
clone_size: many; d_call: -; v_call: TRBV5-4; j_call: TRBJ1-2; cdr3_aa: CASSFSGNGYTF; cdr3_nt: TGTGCCAGCAGCTTTTCAGGGAATGGCTACACCTTC
clone_size: few; d_call: -; v_call: TRBV29-1; j_call: TRBJ2-3; cdr3_aa: CSVEGRDWEVYTDTQYF; cdr3_nt: TGCAGCGTTGAAGGGCGGGACTGGGAAGTTTACACAGATACGCAGTATTTT
clone_size: few; d_call: -; v_call: TRBV18; j_call: TRBJ2-3; cdr3_aa: CASSKQTDTDTQYF; cdr3_nt: TGTGCCAGCTCAAAACAGACTGACACAGATACGCAGTATTTT
clone_size: few; d_call: -; v_call: TRBV7-7; j_call: TRBJ2-5; cdr3_aa: CASSSLPGPQETQYF; cdr3_nt: TGTGCTAGCAGCTCCCTTCCAGGGCCCCAAGAGACCCAGTACTTC
clone_size: -; d_call: TRBD2; v_call: TRBV6-2/TRBV6-3; j_call: TRBJ2-3; cdr3_aa: CASSPWTLAGGSSTDTQYF; cdr3_nt: TGTGCCAGCAGTCCCTGGACTCTAGCGGGGGGATCTAGCACAGATACGCAGTATTTT
clone_size: -; d_call: -; v_call: TRBV6-1; j_call: TRBJ2-3; cdr3_aa: CASRPPRLYGDTDTQYF; cdr3_nt: TGTGCCAGCAGGCCCCCGAGGCTATACGGGGACACAGATACGCAGTATTTT
clone_size: many; d_call: TRBD2; v_call: TRBV11-1; j_call: TRBJ2-2; cdr3_aa: CASSLGRGFNTGELFF; cdr3_nt: TGTGCCAGCAGCTTAGGGCGGGGGTTCAACACCGGGGAGCTGTTTTTT
clone_size: -; d_call: TRBD2; v_call: TRBV7-2; j_call: TRBJ2-5; cdr3_aa: CASSPSRLAGEKTQYF; cdr3_nt: TGTGCCAGCAGTCCTAGCCGACTAGCGGGGGAGAAGACCCAGTACTTC
clone_size: many; d_call: -; v_call: TRBV27; j_call: TRBJ2-5; cdr3_aa: CASSLFRPPALYQETQYF; cdr3_nt: TGTGCCAGCAGTTTATTCCGGCCCCCGGCTCTGTACCAAGAGACCCAGTACTTC
clone_size: many; d_call: TRBD2; v_call: TRBV7-2; j_call: TRBJ2-7; cdr3_aa: CASSTGLAGVGYEQYF; cdr3_nt: TGTGCCAGCAGCACCGGACTAGCGGGGGTTGGTTACGAGCAGTACTTC
clone_size: medium-sized; d_call: TRBD2; v_call: TRBV24-1; j_call: TRBJ2-5; cdr3_aa: CATSDRAGGPKETQYF; cdr3_nt: TGTGCCACCAGTGATCGTGCGGGGGGCCCGAAAGAGACCCAGTACTTC
clone_size: many; d_call: -; v_call: TRBV5-1; j_call: TRBJ2-6; cdr3_aa: CASSLAQGSSSGANVLTF; cdr3_nt: TGCGCCAGCAGCTTAGCACAGGGCTCTAGCTCTGGGGCCAACGTCCTGACTTTC
clone_size: many; d_call: -; v_call: TRBV12-3/TRBV12-4; j_call: TRBJ1-1; cdr3_aa: CASSLTGRNTEAFF; cdr3_nt: TGTGCCAGCAGTTTAACAGGACGGAACACTGAAGCTTTCTTT
clone_size: -; d_call: -; v_call: TRBV9; j_call: TRBJ2-3; cdr3_aa: CASSQLGGRGDTQYF; cdr3_nt: TGTGCCAGCAGCCAGCTGGGGGGGCGGGGAGATACGCAGTATTTT
clone_size: -; d_call: -; v_call: TRBV24-1; j_call: TRBJ2-7; cdr3_aa: CATSGTAEEQYF; cdr3_nt: TGTGCCACCAGTGGGACTGCAGAGGAGCAGTACTTC
clone_size: once; d_call: TRBD1; v_call: TRBV28; j_call: TRBJ1-5; cdr3_aa: CASSLGPKTGIGQPQHF; cdr3_nt: TGTGCCAGCAGTCTCGGACCTAAGACAGGGATCGGACAGCCCCAGCATTTT
clone_size: -; d_call: TRBD2; v_call: TRBV7-9; j_call: TRBJ2-3; cdr3_aa: CASSSFSTSGGADTQYF; cdr3_nt: TGTGCCAGCAGCTCGTTCTCGACTAGCGGGGGGGCGGATACGCAGTATTTT
clone_size: -; d_call: -; v_call: TRBV25-1; j_call: TRBJ1-4; cdr3_aa: CASSPTGAYNEKLFF; cdr3_nt: TGTGCCAGCAGCCCGACGGGGGCTTACAATGAAAAACTGTTTTTT
clone_size: few; d_call: TRBD2; v_call: TRBV6-2/TRBV6-3; j_call: TRBJ2-7; cdr3_aa: CASSPAGGILYEQYF; cdr3_nt: TGTGCCAGCAGTCCAGCGGGGGGGATTCTATACGAGCAGTACTTC
clone_size: many; d_call: TRBD2; v_call: TRBV11-2; j_call: TRBJ2-1; cdr3_aa: CASRQIRGEQFSYNEQFF; cdr3_nt: TGTGCCAGCAGGCAAATCCGGGGGGAACAATTCTCCTACAATGAGCAGTTCTTC
clone_size: -; d_call: -; v_call: TRBV10-3; j_call: TRBJ2-1; cdr3_aa: CAISESTHEQFF; cdr3_nt: TGTGCCATCAGTGAGTCGACCCATGAGCAGTTCTTC
clone_size: -; d_call: -; v_call: TRBV10-2; j_call: TRBJ2-5; cdr3_aa: CASSELPGAGGLGETQYF; cdr3_nt: TGCGCCAGCAGCGAACTTCCCGGGGCCGGGGGTCTAGGAGAGACCCAGTACTTC
clone_size: many; d_call: -; v_call: TRBV5-1; j_call: TRBJ2-2; cdr3_aa: CASSLKFFAGELFF; cdr3_nt: TGCGCCAGCAGCTTGAAGTTTTTCGCCGGGGAGCTGTTTTTT
clone_size: few; d_call: TRBD2; v_call: TRBV20-1; j_call: TRBJ2-5; cdr3_aa: CSASTSGGMTQYF; cdr3_nt: TGCAGTGCTAGCACTAGCGGGGGCATGACCCAGTACTTC
clone_size: -; d_call: -; v_call: TRBV20-1; j_call: TRBJ1-4; cdr3_aa: CSAVDKKTTNEKLFF; cdr3_nt: TGCAGTGCTGTGGACAAGAAGACAACTAATGAAAAACTGTTTTTT
clone_size: few; d_call: -; v_call: TRBV9; j_call: TRBJ1-4; cdr3_aa: CASSVVTHRGKLFF; cdr3_nt: TGTGCCAGCAGCGTAGTAACGCACCGTGGAAAACTGTTTTTT
clone_size: -; d_call: TRBD2; v_call: TRBV2; j_call: TRBJ2-5; cdr3_aa: CASLRAGGKRAQYF; cdr3_nt: TGTGCCAGCTTGCGAGCGGGGGGAAAACGGGCCCAGTACTTC
clone_size: few; d_call: TRBD1; v_call: TRBV19; j_call: TRBJ1-2; cdr3_aa: CASSSRTGTFIYGYTF; cdr3_nt: TGTGCCAGTAGTTCACGGACAGGAACATTCATCTATGGCTACACCTTC
clone_size: -; d_call: -; v_call: TRBV2; j_call: TRBJ1-4; cdr3_aa: CASRKTEVNEKLFF; cdr3_nt: TGTGCCAGCAGGAAGACAGAAGTTAATGAAAAACTGTTTTTT
clone_size: -; d_call: TRBD1; v_call: TRBV6-5; j_call: TRBJ1-4; cdr3_aa: CASSSRTGTNEKLFF; cdr3_nt: TGTGCCAGCAGTTCCCGGACAGGGACTAATGAAAAACTGTTTTTT
clone_size: -; d_call: TRBD2; v_call: TRBV20-1; j_call: TRBJ2-1; cdr3_aa: CSARPGGAYNEQFF; cdr3_nt: TGCAGTGCTAGGCCCGGGGGGGCCTACAATGAGCAGTTCTTC
clone_size: few; d_call: -; v_call: TRBV5-1; j_call: TRBJ2-5; cdr3_aa: CASSLAELTGPAETQYF; cdr3_nt: TGCGCCAGCAGCTTGGCTGAACTTACGGGCCCCGCGGAGACCCAGTACTTC
clone_size: -; d_call: TRBD2; v_call: TRBV7-3; j_call: TRBJ2-1; cdr3_aa: CASSSRTSGGAVEQFF; cdr3_nt: TGTGCCAGCAGCTCCAGGACTAGCGGGGGGGCCGTGGAGCAGTTCTTC
clone_size: -; d_call: -; v_call: TRBV12-3/TRBV12-4; j_call: TRBJ1-5; cdr3_aa: CASSLGYGPERPQHF; cdr3_nt: TGTGCCAGCAGTTTAGGGTATGGCCCCGAACGGCCCCAGCATTTT
clone_size: -; d_call: TRBD1; v_call: TRBV7-2; j_call: TRBJ2-7; cdr3_aa: CASTPDRGINEQYF; cdr3_nt: TGTGCCAGCACCCCAGACAGGGGGATAAACGAGCAGTACTTC
clone_size: few; d_call: -; v_call: TRBV20-1; j_call: TRBJ2-7; cdr3_aa: CSASSAGSYEQYF; cdr3_nt: TGCAGTGCTTCCTCGGCGGGGTCCTACGAGCAGTACTTC
clone_size: -; d_call: TRBD1; v_call: TRBV6-2/TRBV6-3; j_call: TRBJ1-5; cdr3_aa: CASSLGGGPNQPQHF; cdr3_nt: TGTGCCAGCAGTTTGGGAGGGGGCCCCAATCAGCCCCAGCATTTT
clone_size: few; d_call: -; v_call: TRBV27; j_call: TRBJ1-6; cdr3_aa: CASSLGHLFGPLHF; cdr3_nt: TGTGCCAGCAGTTTGGGACACCTCTTCGGGCCCCTCCACTTT
clone_size: few; d_call: -; v_call: TRBV4-3; j_call: TRBJ2-3; cdr3_aa: CASSQGGSTDTQYF; cdr3_nt: TGCGCCAGCAGCCAAGGGGGGTCCACAGATACGCAGTATTTT
clone_size: few; d_call: -; v_call: TRBV5-1; j_call: TRBJ2-3; cdr3_aa: CASSRGDGTDTQYF; cdr3_nt: TGCGCCAGCAGCCGCGGGGACGGCACAGATACGCAGTATTTT
clone_size: few; d_call: -; v_call: TRBV20-1; j_call: TRBJ1-1; cdr3_aa: CSAQENRMNTEAFF; cdr3_nt: TGCAGTGCTCAGGAGAACAGAATGAACACTGAAGCTTTCTTT
clone_size: few; d_call: -; v_call: TRBV7-9; j_call: TRBJ2-2; cdr3_aa: CASSNRVTGELFF; cdr3_nt: TGTGCCAGCAGCAACAGGGTTACCGGGGAGCTGTTTTTT
clone_size: -; d_call: -; v_call: TRBV7-3; j_call: TRBJ1-1; cdr3_aa: CASSLRANTEAFF; cdr3_nt: TGTGCCAGCAGCTTACGGGCTAACACTGAAGCTTTCTTT